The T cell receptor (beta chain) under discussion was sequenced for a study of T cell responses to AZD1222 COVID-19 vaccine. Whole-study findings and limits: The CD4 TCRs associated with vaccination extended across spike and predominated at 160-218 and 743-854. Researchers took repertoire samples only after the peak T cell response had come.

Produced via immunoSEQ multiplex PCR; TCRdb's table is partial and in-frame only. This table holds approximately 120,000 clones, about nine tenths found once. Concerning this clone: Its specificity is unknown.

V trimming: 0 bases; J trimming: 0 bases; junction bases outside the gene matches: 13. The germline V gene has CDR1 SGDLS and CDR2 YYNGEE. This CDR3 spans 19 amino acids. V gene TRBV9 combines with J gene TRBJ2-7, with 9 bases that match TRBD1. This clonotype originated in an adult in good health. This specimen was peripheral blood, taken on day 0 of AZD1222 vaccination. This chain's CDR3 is CASSVATGQGTSSSYEQYF. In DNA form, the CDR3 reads TGTGCCAGCAGCGTAGCTACCGGACAGGGGACTTCCAGCTCCTACGAGCAGTACTTC.